These T cell receptor beta chains were read from a single sample in a study of spatial heterogeneity in lung cancer. A single record per CDR3 protein comes from TCRdb applying MiXCR to the 5' RACE reads. The sample lists some 83,000 distinct CDR3 sequences, about 8% seen once, with under 8% in the top ten. The sample was PBMCs, taken at surgery. The receptors come from a male donor with early-stage non-small cell lung cancer. Both conserved end residues are part of each CDR3. The D gene is left open where the match is weak. Clone size, where shown, is once, few, many, or a class for clones that have expanded.

CDR3nt: TGTGCCAGCAGCTTAGTTGCCTCCAGCTCCTACAATGAGCAGTTCTTC
CDR3aa: CASSLVASSSYNEQFF
j_gene: TRBJ2-1
len: 16
d_gene: -
v_gene: TRBV7-2
abundance: many

CDR3nt: TGTGCCAGCTGCCTCGACAGCTACACTGAAGCTTTCTTT
CDR3aa: CASCLDSYTEAFF
j_gene: TRBJ1-1
len: 13
d_gene: -
v_gene: TRBV6-1
abundance: many

CDR3nt: TGTGCCAGCAGTCGGGACAGCCTGACAAGCGGGGAGCTGTTTTTT
CDR3aa: CASSRDSLTSGELFF
j_gene: TRBJ2-2
len: 15
d_gene: TRBD1
v_gene: TRBV2
abundance: -

CDR3nt: TGTGCCACCAGTGATTTGAGGGGACAGAACCGAGAGACCCAGTACTTC
CDR3aa: CATSDLRGQNRETQYF
j_gene: TRBJ2-5
len: 16
d_gene: TRBD1
v_gene: TRBV24-1
abundance: many

CDR3nt: TGCGCCAGCAGTGAGTGGACAGGAAGGTATCAGCCCCAGCATTTT
CDR3aa: CASSEWTGRYQPQHF
j_gene: TRBJ1-5
len: 15
d_gene: TRBD1
v_gene: TRBV10-2
abundance: many

CDR3nt: TGTGCCAGCAGTGGGGGGGACTCCGGGCATTACGAGCAGTACTTC
CDR3aa: CASSGGDSGHYEQYF
j_gene: TRBJ2-7
len: 15
d_gene: TRBD2
v_gene: TRBV6-5
abundance: few

CDR3nt: TGCAGCGTTGAGGGGAATGGGGCCTACGAGCAGTACTTC
CDR3aa: CSVEGNGAYEQYF
j_gene: TRBJ2-7
len: 13
d_gene: -
v_gene: TRBV29-1
abundance: many

CDR3nt: TGCAGTGCTGACGGACCGACCAGCTCCTACAATGAGCAGTTCTTC
CDR3aa: CSADGPTSSYNEQFF
j_gene: TRBJ2-1
len: 15
d_gene: -
v_gene: TRBV20-1
abundance: many

CDR3nt: TGCGCCAGCAGCCTTACCCCACAGGGTACCAGACTCGAGCAGTTCTTC
CDR3aa: CASSLTPQGTRLEQFF
j_gene: TRBJ2-1
len: 16
d_gene: -
v_gene: TRBV5-1
abundance: many

CDR3nt: TGTGCCACCAGCAGAGGTAGAGGGACCGGGGAGCTGTTTTTT
CDR3aa: CATSRGRGTGELFF
j_gene: TRBJ2-2
len: 14
d_gene: -
v_gene: TRBV15
abundance: -

CDR3nt: TGTGCCAGCAGCCGTGAGGGGGCGGCCGGGAGATTT
CDR3aa: CASSREGAAGRF
j_gene: TRBJ1-1
len: 12
d_gene: TRBD1
v_gene: TRBV7-9
abundance: many

CDR3nt: TGTGCCAGCAGTTTATACAGGGGGGACTATGGCTACACCTTC
CDR3aa: CASSLYRGDYGYTF
j_gene: TRBJ1-2
len: 14
d_gene: TRBD1
v_gene: TRBV12-3/TRBV12-4
abundance: many

CDR3nt: TGCGCCAGCAGCCAAGAGGTAGGGATTGAGCAGTTCTTC
CDR3aa: CASSQEVGIEQFF
j_gene: TRBJ2-1
len: 13
d_gene: -
v_gene: TRBV4-3
abundance: -

CDR3nt: TGTGCCAGCAGCCCCGACAATTCCTACAATGAGCAGTTCTTC
CDR3aa: CASSPDNSYNEQFF
j_gene: TRBJ2-1
len: 14
d_gene: -
v_gene: TRBV11-1
abundance: -

CDR3nt: TGTGCCAGCAGCCCGGGAGCTGCGAACACTGAAGCTTTCTTT
CDR3aa: CASSPGAANTEAFF
j_gene: TRBJ1-1
len: 14
d_gene: -
v_gene: TRBV7-2
abundance: many

CDR3nt: TGTGCCAGCAGTTCCTATCCCCCTGGTGGGGGAGGCTACACCTTC
CDR3aa: CASSSYPPGGGGYTF
j_gene: TRBJ1-2
len: 15
d_gene: -
v_gene: TRBV27
abundance: few

CDR3nt: TGTGCCAGCAGGACAGGGGATGGCACTGAAGCTTTCTTT
CDR3aa: CASRTGDGTEAFF
j_gene: TRBJ1-1
len: 13
d_gene: -
v_gene: TRBV21-1
abundance: many

CDR3nt: TGCGCCAGCAGCCAAGATATATTGGGAGGTAGCTATGGCTACACCTTC
CDR3aa: CASSQDILGGSYGYTF
j_gene: TRBJ1-2
len: 16
d_gene: -
v_gene: TRBV4-3
abundance: many

CDR3nt: TGTGCCAGCAGCGCTCTGGGCAGGCCGCAGTATTTT
CDR3aa: CASSALGRPQYF
j_gene: TRBJ2-3
len: 12
d_gene: -
v_gene: TRBV5-7
abundance: many

CDR3nt: TGTGCCAGCAGTCCTAGCGGAAAGAACACCGGGGAGCTGTTTTTT
CDR3aa: CASSPSGKNTGELFF
j_gene: TRBJ2-2
len: 15
d_gene: TRBD2
v_gene: TRBV27
abundance: -

CDR3nt: TGTGCCAGCAGCGAACGTCGTAATCAGCCCCAGCATTTT
CDR3aa: CASSERRNQPQHF
j_gene: TRBJ1-5
len: 13
d_gene: -
v_gene: TRBV7-2
abundance: -

CDR3nt: TGTGCCAGCACCGCGAGACTAGCGGGAGTCAATGAGCAGTTCTTC
CDR3aa: CASTARLAGVNEQFF
j_gene: TRBJ2-1
len: 15
d_gene: TRBD2
v_gene: TRBV27
abundance: many

CDR3nt: TGTGCCAGCTCTCTCCGGGGTGGGGGCCTCACTGAAGCTTTCTTT
CDR3aa: CASSLRGGGLTEAFF
j_gene: TRBJ1-1
len: 15
d_gene: -
v_gene: TRBV11-1
abundance: -

CDR3nt: TGTGCCAGCAGCTTAGATAGGTGGAATTCACCCCTCCACTTT
CDR3aa: CASSLDRWNSPLHF
j_gene: TRBJ1-6
len: 14
d_gene: -
v_gene: TRBV7-9
abundance: many

CDR3nt: TGTGCCAGCAGCCAAGAGGCTAGCGGGAGCGATGAGCAGTTCTTC
CDR3aa: CASSQEASGSDEQFF
j_gene: TRBJ2-1
len: 15
d_gene: TRBD2
v_gene: TRBV3-1
abundance: few

CDR3nt: TGTGCCAGCAGCCGGCCAGGGGTGGTTGAAGCTTTCTTT
CDR3aa: CASSRPGVVEAFF
j_gene: TRBJ1-1
len: 13
d_gene: -
v_gene: TRBV5-6
abundance: many

CDR3nt: TGTGCCAGCTCACCGGCTAGCCCTAACCCGTACCAAGAGACCCAGTACTTC
CDR3aa: CASSPASPNPYQETQYF
j_gene: TRBJ2-5
len: 17
d_gene: -
v_gene: TRBV18
abundance: -

CDR3nt: TGCAGTGCTAGAGATCTAGGCAGGGGCTCCTATAATTCACCCCTCCACTTT
CDR3aa: CSARDLGRGSYNSPLHF
j_gene: TRBJ1-6
len: 17
d_gene: -
v_gene: TRBV20-1
abundance: many

CDR3nt: TGTGCCAGCTTCATAGACCCCGGAGGGGGGAACACTGAAGCTTTCTTT
CDR3aa: CASFIDPGGGNTEAFF
j_gene: TRBJ1-1
len: 16
d_gene: -
v_gene: TRBV12-3/TRBV12-4
abundance: -

CDR3nt: TGTGCCAGCAGCTCCTTCGGAGCGGTCTACGAGCAGTACTTC
CDR3aa: CASSSFGAVYEQYF
j_gene: TRBJ2-7
len: 14
d_gene: -
v_gene: TRBV5-6
abundance: few

CDR3nt: TGCAACGGGCGGCCTCATAGCGGGAACACAGATACGCAGTATTTT
CDR3aa: CNGRPHSGNTDTQYF
j_gene: TRBJ2-3
len: 15
d_gene: TRBD2
v_gene: TRBV29-1
abundance: few

CDR3nt: TGCGCCAGCAGCCGTTCGGGACAACCCACCGGGGAGCTGTTTTTT
CDR3aa: CASSRSGQPTGELFF
j_gene: TRBJ2-2
len: 15
d_gene: -
v_gene: TRBV5-1
abundance: -

CDR3nt: TGTGCCAGTAGTACTTCGACAGGGGGAGCCGGGGAGCTGTTTTTT
CDR3aa: CASSTSTGGAGELFF
j_gene: TRBJ2-2
len: 15
d_gene: TRBD1
v_gene: TRBV19
abundance: many

CDR3nt: TGTGCCAGCAGTGGGTCCTGGACAGGGCAGCCCCAGCATTTT
CDR3aa: CASSGSWTGQPQHF
j_gene: TRBJ1-5
len: 14
d_gene: TRBD1
v_gene: TRBV12-3/TRBV12-4
abundance: few

CDR3nt: TGTGCCAGCAGCGCTACAGGGAATCGATACGAGCAGTACTTC
CDR3aa: CASSATGNRYEQYF
j_gene: TRBJ2-7
len: 14
d_gene: -
v_gene: TRBV5-4
abundance: medium-sized

CDR3nt: TGTGCCAGCAGCTCCCGTAGCGGGAGCTCCCCAGATACGCAGTATTTT
CDR3aa: CASSSRSGSSPDTQYF
j_gene: TRBJ2-3
len: 16
d_gene: TRBD2
v_gene: TRBV5-4
abundance: -

CDR3nt: TGTGCCAGCAGTGAACTAAAGACCCCCAATCAGCCCCAGCATTTT
CDR3aa: CASSELKTPNQPQHF
j_gene: TRBJ1-5
len: 15
d_gene: -
v_gene: TRBV2
abundance: -

CDR3nt: TGTGCCAGCAGTCCTCCGGGTGTCACCGGGGAGCTGTTTTTT
CDR3aa: CASSPPGVTGELFF
j_gene: TRBJ2-2
len: 14
d_gene: -
v_gene: TRBV12-3/TRBV12-4
abundance: many

CDR3nt: TGTGCCAGCGAAATGTTCGGGCGAAACGCCCCTGAAGCTTTCTTT
CDR3aa: CASEMFGRNAPEAFF
j_gene: TRBJ1-1
len: 15
d_gene: -
v_gene: TRBV7-9
abundance: -

CDR3nt: TGTGCCAGCAGCTGGGCCGGGGAAAATCAGCCCCAGCATTTT
CDR3aa: CASSWAGENQPQHF
j_gene: TRBJ1-5
len: 14
d_gene: -
v_gene: TRBV7-9
abundance: -

CDR3nt: TGTGCCAGCAGTCGAAGGACTAGCGATGAGCAGTTCTTC
CDR3aa: CASSRRTSDEQFF
j_gene: TRBJ2-1
len: 13
d_gene: TRBD2
v_gene: TRBV6-1
abundance: few

CDR3nt: TGTGCCAGCAGTGAGAGGGAGCGACGAACAAATTCACCCCTCCACTTT
CDR3aa: CASSERERRTNSPLHF
j_gene: TRBJ1-6
len: 16
d_gene: -
v_gene: TRBV6-2/TRBV6-3
abundance: -

CDR3nt: TGTGCCAGCAGTTCTCCGGCGGGCAATCAGCCCCAGCATTTT
CDR3aa: CASSSPAGNQPQHF
j_gene: TRBJ1-5
len: 14
d_gene: -
v_gene: TRBV12-3/TRBV12-4
abundance: many

CDR3nt: TGTGCCAGCAGTTTTTCTGTCTGGGGAGCGGGCCTGGCCAAAAACATTCAGTACTTC
CDR3aa: CASSFSVWGAGLAKNIQYF
j_gene: TRBJ2-4
len: 19
d_gene: -
v_gene: TRBV12-3/TRBV12-4
abundance: few

CDR3nt: TGTGCCAGTAGTATCTCTCATTTAGCTAACTATGGCTACACCTTC
CDR3aa: CASSISHLANYGYTF
j_gene: TRBJ1-2
len: 15
d_gene: -
v_gene: TRBV19
abundance: few

CDR3nt: TGCGCCAGCAGCCCCCAGGGCGCATCATCAGGGCTCGACAATGAGCAGTTCTTC
CDR3aa: CASSPQGASSGLDNEQFF
j_gene: TRBJ2-1
len: 18
d_gene: -
v_gene: TRBV4-1
abundance: few

CDR3nt: TGCAGCGTTGGAGGAGGCTACACCTTC
CDR3aa: CSVGGGYTF
j_gene: TRBJ1-2
len: 9
d_gene: -
v_gene: TRBV29-1
abundance: few

CDR3nt: TGCAGTGCTAGTTCAGTCACCGGGGAGCTGTTTTTT
CDR3aa: CSASSVTGELFF
j_gene: TRBJ2-2
len: 12
d_gene: -
v_gene: TRBV20-1
abundance: many

CDR3nt: TGTGCCAGCAGCTCCCTTCCGAACACTGAAGCTTTCTTT
CDR3aa: CASSSLPNTEAFF
j_gene: TRBJ1-1
len: 13
d_gene: -
v_gene: TRBV12-3/TRBV12-4
abundance: few

CDR3nt: TGTGCCAGCAGCCAAGACCCTCCTCGGCCTAGCGGGAGGTACACAGATACGCAGTATTTT
CDR3aa: CASSQDPPRPSGRYTDTQYF
j_gene: TRBJ2-3
len: 20
d_gene: TRBD2
v_gene: TRBV3-1
abundance: many

CDR3nt: TGTGCCAGCAGTTTAGAACAAGCCGGGGCCTACGAGCAGTACTTC
CDR3aa: CASSLEQAGAYEQYF
j_gene: TRBJ2-7
len: 15
d_gene: -
v_gene: TRBV12-3/TRBV12-4
abundance: many